This T cell receptor beta chain was observed in a study of tissue T cells after allogeneic stem cell transplantation. Study-wide findings and caveats: Only a limited share of tissue TCRs appeared in blood or spleen.

This clone was seen only a few times. No antigen is known for it. Adult allogeneic hematopoietic cell transplant recipients with steroid-refractory graft-versus-host disease were prospectively enrolled for research autopsy. Several lines of graft-versus-host disease therapy were given to all patients, all with gastrointestinal involvement. The CDR3 is made up of 13 amino acids. V gave up 3 bases and J gave up 3 bases; unmatched junction bases: 1. The V gene's germline CDR1 is SGDLS and CDR2 YYNGEE. Using immunoSEQ multiplex PCR, the repertoire was profiled, and TCRdb retains in-frame clones only, with some absent. The table includes thousands of clones, approximately 63% detected once.

The chain carries TRBV9 and TRBJ1-1; the match to TRBD1 covers 8 bases. Material: ileal tissue, obtained at autopsy. The clonotype was recovered from a male patient of 60 years or more with steroid-refractory graft-versus-host disease after an allogeneic stem cell transplant. Part of the T cells may come from the graft donor. The CDR3: CASSAGQDTEAFF. CDR3 DNA sequence: TGTGCCAGCAGCGCGGGACAGGACACTGAAGCTTTCTTT.